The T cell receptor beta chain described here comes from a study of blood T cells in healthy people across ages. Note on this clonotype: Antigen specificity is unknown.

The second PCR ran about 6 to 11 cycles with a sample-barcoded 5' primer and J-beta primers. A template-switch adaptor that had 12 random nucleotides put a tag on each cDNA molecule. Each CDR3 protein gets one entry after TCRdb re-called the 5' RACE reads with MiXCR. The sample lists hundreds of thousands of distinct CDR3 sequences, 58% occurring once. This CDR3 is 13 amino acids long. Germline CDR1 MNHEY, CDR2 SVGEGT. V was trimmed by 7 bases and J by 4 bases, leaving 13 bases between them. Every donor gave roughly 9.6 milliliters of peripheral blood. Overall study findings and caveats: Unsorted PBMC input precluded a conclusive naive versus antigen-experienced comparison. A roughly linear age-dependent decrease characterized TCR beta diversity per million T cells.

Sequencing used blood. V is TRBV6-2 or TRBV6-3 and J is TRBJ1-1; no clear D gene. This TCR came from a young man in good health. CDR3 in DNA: TGTGCCAGCACCGATCCGGGCTCCACTGAAGCTTTCTTT. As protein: CASTDPGSTEAFF.